A selection of T cell receptor beta chains follows, all from one sample in a study of T cells in Graves' hyperthyroidism and ophthalmopathy. MiXCR was run by TCRdb on the multiplex PCR reads, yielding one entry per CDR3 protein. The sample lists a few hundred thousand distinct CDR3 sequences, 20% to 25% occurring once. The sequenced sample consisted of blood. Receptors originate from a woman in her 70s with Graves' ophthalmopathy. The CDR3 runs from the conserved cysteine through the conserved F or W. D genes are given only for firm matches. For some rows the clone size is stated as once, few or many, or as a class when expanded; others skip it.

TRBJ1-5	TRBV18	-	-	TGTGCCAGCTCACCAAAGAGAAATCAGCCCCAGCATTTT	CASSPKRNQPQHF
TRBJ1-1	TRBV5-1	few	TRBD1	TGTGCCAGCAGCTTGTTACCGGGACAGGGGGGCTTCGGGAACACTGAAGCTTTCTTT	CASSLLPGQGGFGNTEAFF
TRBJ1-2	TRBV2	-	TRBD1	TGTGCCAGCAGTCTAACGACAGGGGACTATGGCTACACCTTC	CASSLTTGDYGYTF
TRBJ1-1	TRBV25-1	few	TRBD1	TGTGCCAGCAGTGAATCTGGGACAGGGAACACTGAAGCTTTCTTT	CASSESGTGNTEAFF
TRBJ2-5	TRBV20-1	few	TRBD2	TGCAGTGCTAGAGCTGTAGCGGGAGCAGAGACCCAGTACTTC	CSARAVAGAETQYF
TRBJ1-5	TRBV2	-	-	TGTGCCAGCGCAGGGACTAATCAGCCCCAGCATTTT	CASAGTNQPQHF
TRBJ2-6	TRBV5-1	-	-	TGCGCCAGCAGCTTGGCTGGACAACTCTCTGGGGCCAACGTCCTGACTTTC	CASSLAGQLSGANVLTF
TRBJ2-3	TRBV4-2	few	TRBD2	TGTGCCAGCAGTCCCGGGGCGGGAGGGACTAGCACAGATACGCAGTATTTT	CASSPGAGGTSTDTQYF
TRBJ2-5	TRBV20-1	-	-	TGCAGTGCCCAGGGTTTCGGGGAGACCCAGTACTTC	CSAQGFGETQYF
TRBJ1-2	TRBV3-1	-	-	TGTGCCAGCAGCCAAGTTGCGAACTATGGCTACACCTTC	CASSQVANYGYTF
TRBJ1-2	TRBV28	-	-	TGTGCCAGCAGTTTATTGACAGTCTATGGCTACACCTTC	CASSLLTVYGYTF
TRBJ2-7	TRBV5-1	many	TRBD1	TGTGCCAGCAGCTTAGGACAGGGAGGATACGAGCAGTACTTC	CASSLGQGGYEQYF
TRBJ1-2	TRBV12-3/TRBV12-4	-	-	TGTGCCAGCAGGGACGGGAACGGTTATGGCTACACCTTC	CASRDGNGYGYTF
TRBJ2-4	TRBV5-4	few	-	TGTGCCACGTCGCCATTGGGACTTGCCAAAAACATTCAGTACTTC	CATSPLGLAKNIQYF
TRBJ1-3	TRBV20-1	-	-	TGCAGTGCTGATACGGGAAACACCATATATTTT	CSADTGNTIYF
TRBJ2-2	TRBV11-2	many	TRBD1	TGTGCCAGCAGCACGTGGACAGGGTGGACCGGGGAGCTGTTTTTT	CASSTWTGWTGELFF
TRBJ1-5	TRBV18	-	-	TGTGCCAGCTCACCACCCGGGGGTCAGCCCCAGCATTTT	CASSPPGGQPQHF
TRBJ1-1	TRBV18	-	-	TGTGCCAGCTCACCAACAGGACCGAGGACTGAAGCTTTCTTT	CASSPTGPRTEAFF
TRBJ1-2	TRBV6-6	few	-	TGTGCCAGCAGTTACGCAACAGGAGGTGGCTACACCTTC	CASSYATGGGYTF
TRBJ2-7	TRBV3-1	few	-	TGTGCCAGCAGCCAAGGACGCGCGAGGGGATACGAGCAGTACTTC	CASSQGRARGYEQYF
TRBJ2-7	TRBV6-5	-	-	TGTGCCAGCAGTTACAAAGGGGTTTATGGCGAGCAGTACTTC	CASSYKGVYGEQYF
TRBJ1-5	TRBV9	many	-	TGTGCCAGCAGCGCCACGGGAGTAAAAGAGGAGCCCCAGCATTTT	CASSATGVKEEPQHF
TRBJ2-7	TRBV7-2	-	-	TGTGCCAGCAGCCCACAGGGCGGGAGATCCACCCCATACGAGCAGTACTTC	CASSPQGGRSTPYEQYF
TRBJ1-5	TRBV19	-	-	TGTGCCAGTACAGGGTTAAGCAATCAGCCCCAGCATTTT	CASTGLSNQPQHF
TRBJ2-7	TRBV20-1	-	TRBD1	TGCAGTGCTAGTCCAGGGGGCTTCTACGAGCAGTACTTC	CSASPGGFYEQYF
TRBJ2-3	TRBV29-1	few	-	TGCAGCGTGGGGGCCCCAGATACGCAGTATTTT	CSVGAPDTQYF
TRBJ2-7	TRBV7-3	-	-	TGTGCCAGCAGCTGGGACGGTGCAGGCTACGAGCAGTACTTC	CASSWDGAGYEQYF
TRBJ1-5	TRBV6-1	-	-	TGTGCCAGCGGGGTGAACTCCAATCAGCCCCAGCATTTT	CASGVNSNQPQHF
TRBJ2-1	TRBV7-2	-	-	TGTGCCAGCAGCCCCCCCCTTAACGGCTACAATGAGCAGTTCTTC	CASSPPLNGYNEQFF
TRBJ2-1	TRBV7-2	-	-	TGTGCCAGCAGCTTAGTGGTCGGGAGCGGAAATGAGCAGTTCTTC	CASSLVVGSGNEQFF
TRBJ2-2	TRBV30	many	-	TGTGCCTGGAGTGTCGGCGGAGGGCCGGGCACCGGGGAGCTGTTTTTT	CAWSVGGGPGTGELFF
TRBJ2-3	TRBV3-1	few	-	TGTGCCAGCAGCCATTCACAGGGCACAGATACGCAGTATTTT	CASSHSQGTDTQYF
TRBJ2-6	TRBV24-1	-	-	TGTGCCACCAGTGATAAGGGGTTTCCCGGGGCCAACGTCCTGACTTTC	CATSDKGFPGANVLTF
TRBJ2-3	TRBV7-3	few	TRBD2	TGTGCCAGCAGCGCGGGACTAGCGGGAGGGAATACGCAGTATTTT	CASSAGLAGGNTQYF
TRBJ1-2	TRBV25-1	-	TRBD1	TGTGCCAGCAGCCTAGGGGGACAGGGGGCCTCGAACTATGGCTACACCTTC	CASSLGGQGASNYGYTF
TRBJ2-7	TRBV29-1	few	-	TGCAGCGTTGAAGGTGACACCCTTGGGATCGAGCAGTACTTC	CSVEGDTLGIEQYF
TRBJ2-7	TRBV7-9	-	-	TGTGCCAGCAGCCGAGGACATCGATCCTACGAGCAGTACTTC	CASSRGHRSYEQYF
TRBJ1-4	TRBV5-1	once	TRBD1	TGCGCCAGCAGCAAAAGTCCCGGGACAGGTGCTGAAAAACTGTTTTTT	CASSKSPGTGAEKLFF